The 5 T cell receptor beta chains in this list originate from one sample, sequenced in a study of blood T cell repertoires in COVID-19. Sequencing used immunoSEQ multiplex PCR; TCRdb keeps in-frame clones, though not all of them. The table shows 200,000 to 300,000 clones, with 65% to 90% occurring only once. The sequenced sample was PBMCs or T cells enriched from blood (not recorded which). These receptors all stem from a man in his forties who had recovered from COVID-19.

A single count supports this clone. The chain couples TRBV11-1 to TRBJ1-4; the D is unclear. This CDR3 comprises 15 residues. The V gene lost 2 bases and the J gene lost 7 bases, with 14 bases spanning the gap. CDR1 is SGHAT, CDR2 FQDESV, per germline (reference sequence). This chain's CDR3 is CASSLRGSLSEKLFF. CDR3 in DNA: TGTGCCAGCAGCTTAAGAGGGTCCCTGAGTGAAAAACTGTTTTTT.

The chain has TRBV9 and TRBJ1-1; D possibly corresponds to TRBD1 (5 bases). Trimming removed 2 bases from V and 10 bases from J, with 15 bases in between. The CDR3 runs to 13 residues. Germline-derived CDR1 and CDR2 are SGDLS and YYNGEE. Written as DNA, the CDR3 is TGTGCCAGCAGCGTCCAGGACATTCCGAGAGCTTTCTTT. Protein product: CASSVQDIPRAFF.

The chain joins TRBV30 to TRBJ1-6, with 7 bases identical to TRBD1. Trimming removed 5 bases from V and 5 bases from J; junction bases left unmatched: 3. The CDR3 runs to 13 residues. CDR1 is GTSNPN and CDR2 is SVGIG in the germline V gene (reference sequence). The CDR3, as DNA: TGTGCCTGGCAGCAGGGGGATAATTCACCCCTCCACTTT. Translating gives CAWQQGDNSPLHF.

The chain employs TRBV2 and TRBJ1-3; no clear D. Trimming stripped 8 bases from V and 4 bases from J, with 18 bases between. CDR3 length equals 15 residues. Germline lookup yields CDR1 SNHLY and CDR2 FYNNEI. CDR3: CASPPGSARGNTIYF. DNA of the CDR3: TGTGCCAGCCCCCCCGGGTCTGCCCGGGGAAACACCATATATTTT.

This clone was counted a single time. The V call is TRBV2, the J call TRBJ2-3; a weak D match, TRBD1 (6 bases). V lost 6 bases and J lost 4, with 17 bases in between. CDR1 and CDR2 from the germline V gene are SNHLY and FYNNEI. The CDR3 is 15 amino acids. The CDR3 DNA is TGTGCCAGCAGCCTCCCCGGGACAAAGGCAGATACGCAGTATTTT. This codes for CASSLPGTKADTQYF. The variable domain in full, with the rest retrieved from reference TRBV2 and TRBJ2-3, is EPEVTQTPSHQVTQMGQEVILRCVPISNHLYFYWYRQILGQKVEFLVSFYNNEISEKSEIFDDQFSVERPDGSNFTLKIRSTKLEDSAMYFCASSLPGTKADTQYFGPGTRLTVL.